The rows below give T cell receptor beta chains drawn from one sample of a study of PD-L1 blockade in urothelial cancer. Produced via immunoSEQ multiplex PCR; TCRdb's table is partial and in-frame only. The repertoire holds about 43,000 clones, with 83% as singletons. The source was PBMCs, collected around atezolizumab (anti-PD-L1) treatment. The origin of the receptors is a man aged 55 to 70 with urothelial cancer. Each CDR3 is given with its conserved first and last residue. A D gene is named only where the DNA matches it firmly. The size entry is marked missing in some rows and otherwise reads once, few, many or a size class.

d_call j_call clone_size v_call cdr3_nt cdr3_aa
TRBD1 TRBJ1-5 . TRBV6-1 TGTGCCAGCAGTGATCAGGGGGCTTACGGGGCCAATCAGCCCCAGCATTTT CASSDQGAYGANQPQHF
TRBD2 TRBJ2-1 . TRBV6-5 TGTGCCAGCAGTTCGTTGACTAGCGGGGGGGGGTATGAGCAGTTCTTC CASSSLTSGGGYEQFF
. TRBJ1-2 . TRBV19 TGTGCCAGTAGTATAGGATCGCAGGGCGAACGCTACACCTTC CASSIGSQGERYTF
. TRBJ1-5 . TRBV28 TGTGCCAGCATTCCCGGGGGGGTCTATATGAGCAATCAGCCCCAGCATTTT CASIPGGVYMSNQPQHF
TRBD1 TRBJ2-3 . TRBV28 TGTGCCAGCAGCTTACTAGGTACAGGGGGTGGACGCACAGATACGCAGTATTTT CASSLLGTGGGRTDTQYF
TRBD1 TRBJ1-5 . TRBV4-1 TGCGCCAGCAGCCAAGCTTCTCGGGACAGGGGCAGCAATCAGCCCCAGCATTTT CASSQASRDRGSNQPQHF
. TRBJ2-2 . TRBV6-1 TGTGCCAGCAGTGAATTGGCAGGGGCCACGAACACCGGGGAGCTGTTTTTT CASSELAGATNTGELFF
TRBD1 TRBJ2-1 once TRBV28 TGTGCCAGCAGTCACCGCCGACAGGGGGGCCTAGAGCAGTTCTTC CASSHRRQGGLEQFF
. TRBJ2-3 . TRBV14 TGTGCCAGCAGCCAAAGGCGCGGGGAAAGCACAGATACGCAGTATTTT CASSQRRGESTDTQYF
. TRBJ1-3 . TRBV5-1 TGCGCCAGCAGCGCCGGGGACAACTCTGGAAACACCATATATTTT CASSAGDNSGNTIYF
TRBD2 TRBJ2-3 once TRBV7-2 TGTGCCAGCAGCTTAGAACTAGCGCCAGATACGCAGTATTTT CASSLELAPDTQYF
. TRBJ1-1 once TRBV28 TGTGCCAGCAGTTACGGCGGGGCCGGAGCAGACACTGAAGCTTTCTTT CASSYGGAGADTEAFF